This TCR beta chain was sequenced for a study of blood T cell repertoires in COVID-19 (dated by TCRdb to between 2020 and 2021). A note on the overall study: Samples covering the acute and convalescent phases of COVID-19 were provided by collaborators in the United States, Italy and Spain. Samples were obtained from the ongoing ImmuneRACE study (first 160 participants) and from approximately 1,200 subjects provided by 6 global collaborators. The prospective study material was composed of cDNA or gDNA derived from T cells, B-cell-depleted T cells, or PBMCs. Where available, HLA class I and class II types were taken from metadata supplied by the sample provider and were not determined by assay-based typing. The sample metadata nearly always contained a de-identified subject ID, COVID-19 status, age in years and sex. Subjects who had been exposed to COVID-19, were actively infected with it, or had recovered from it provided the deeply sampled blood TCRbeta repertoires that made up the dataset. A freely available public database, intended as a resource for researchers studying the immune response to SARS-CoV-2, is where the repertoires were released.

This clone was recorded a few times. The antigen it binds to is not known. One base away there is no much larger clone; base qualities are not given. Overall results and qualifications from the work: Clinical and demographic metadata were provided uncurated, with the amount varying by source and participant.

TCRbeta CDR3 regions were amplified from genomic DNA using the immunoSEQ Assay, a bias-controlled multiplex PCR. As for the authors' bioinformatics: Within the assay, amplification of reference gene primers was used to estimate how many nucleated cells each sample contained. Sequence reads were collapsed and filtered to measure the absolute abundance of every unique TCRbeta CDR3 rearrangement. For each sample, productive Simpson clonality was calculated by taking the square root of Simpson's diversity index across productive rearrangements. The clones in this table, taken by TCRdb from immuneACCESS, are in-frame only. Not every clone is retained; where verified, under half of the shortfall comes from an unresolved V gene, and the cause of the rest is unknown. The V and J calls and clone size come from that table; D and trimming were worked out from the DNA. Within this sample are fewer than 250,000 clones, with approximately 83% of them counted one time only. The ten largest clonotypes hold 3% to 4.5% of the sample.

Enrolling through a virtual design, the prospective study's participants ranged in age from roughly 18 to 89 years and lived across roughly 23 United States geographic areas. Cohort assignment in the prospective study relied on participant-reported clinical history from a screening survey and a study questionnaire. In the prospective study, whole blood, serum and a nasopharyngeal or oropharyngeal swab were collected from each participant by mobile phlebotomists. Prospective study participants could optionally give additional blood draws and questionnaires over an approximately two-month period. Before DNA extraction, blood samples from the prospective study were shipped at room temperature or frozen. At the junction V is shortened by 0 bases and J by 5 bases; bases outside the gene matches: 3. The CDR3 starts with the cysteine, ends with the phenylalanine, and has 14 residues. Only CDR3 DNA is held: 42 bases, read in frame from base 1. CDR1 and CDR2, looked up from the germline V gene, are MNHNS and SASEGT.

The source material was PBMCs or T cells enriched from blood (not recorded which). The sequence was collected from a woman aged 40 to 50 with acute COVID-19. Recombination linked TRBV6-1 to TRBJ2-7, with 8 bases aligning to TRBD1. The CDR3 protein: CASSEAGQGHEQYF. The DNA sequence is TGTGCCAGCAGTGAAGCAGGACAGGGTCACGAGCAGTACTTC.